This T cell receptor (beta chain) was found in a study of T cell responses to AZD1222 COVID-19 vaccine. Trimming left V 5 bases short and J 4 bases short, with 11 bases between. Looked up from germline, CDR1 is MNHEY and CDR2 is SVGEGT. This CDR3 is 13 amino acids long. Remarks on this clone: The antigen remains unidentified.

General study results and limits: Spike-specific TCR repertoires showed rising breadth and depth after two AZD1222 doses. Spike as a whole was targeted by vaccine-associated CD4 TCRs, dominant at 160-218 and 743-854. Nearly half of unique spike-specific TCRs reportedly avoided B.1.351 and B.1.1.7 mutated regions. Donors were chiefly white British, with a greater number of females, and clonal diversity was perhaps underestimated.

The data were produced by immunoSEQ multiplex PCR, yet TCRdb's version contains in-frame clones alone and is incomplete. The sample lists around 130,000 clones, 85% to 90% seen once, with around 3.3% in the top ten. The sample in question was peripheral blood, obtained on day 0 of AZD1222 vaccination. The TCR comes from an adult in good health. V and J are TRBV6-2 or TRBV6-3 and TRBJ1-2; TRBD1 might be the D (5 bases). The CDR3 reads CASSVTDVYGYTF. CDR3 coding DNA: TGTGCCAGCAGTGTGACAGATGTCTATGGCTACACCTTC.